This T cell receptor (beta chain) originates from a study of post-analysis software for immune sequencing data. Study-level information: Patients with relapsing-remitting, secondary progressive and progressive-relapsing multiple sclerosis courses were all represented.

The germline V gene has CDR1 MNHNY and CDR2 SVGAGI (reference sequence). The CDR3 covers 13 residues. Trimming cost V 5 bases and J 3 bases; bases outside gene matches: 2. Points on this clonotype: Its antigen remains unknown.

Study results and caveats: Roughly 5 TRBV segments were significantly more frequent in patients than in controls. TRBV5-6, TRBV5-1 and TRBV20-1 were among these segments. Controls significantly exceeded multiple sclerosis patients in normalized Chao1 diversity.

Researchers reported that TCR beta cDNA libraries carried unique molecular identifiers. TCRdb re-derived calls from the PCR reads in MiXCR, one entry per CDR3 protein. The sample yields about 380,000 distinct CDR3 sequences, roughly 38% seen once. The clonotype was recovered from a girl aged 10 to 17 with multiple sclerosis. This chain uses TRBV6-6 with TRBJ1-2; TRBD1 matches at 8 bases. The source material was blood. CDR3 sequence (DNA): TGTGCCAGCAGTACACAGGGGGACTATGGCTACACCTTC. Translation gives CASSTQGDYGYTF.